This passage covers 11 T cell receptor beta chains from one sample sequenced in a study of cytomegalovirus exposure and HLA in healthy donors (dated by TCRdb to about 2017). Libraries were built with the immunoSEQ multiplex PCR assay. The multiplex PCR relied on a mix of 60 forward primers for TCR Vbeta segments and 13 reverse primers for TCR Jbeta segments. TCRdb stores this immuneACCESS table with in-frame sequences only. Part of the clones is absent; in the studies checked, under half of the shortfall reflects unresolved V genes, and no reason is known for the rest. The sample table records 150,000 to 250,000 clones. 0.74% of the sample is held by the ten biggest clonotypes. The sample taken for sequencing was PBMCs. These receptors all come from a boy younger than 18 in good health and CMV-seronegative.

The chain's CDR3 is CASSLVWEGETQYF. The CDR3 nucleotides read TGTGCCAGCAGCTTAGTTTGGGAGGGAGAGACCCAGTACTTC. The genes are TRBV7-8 and TRBJ2-5; 7 nucleotides agree with TRBD2. The CDR3 is made up of 14 amino acids. Looked up from germline, CDR1 is SGHVS and CDR2 is FQNEAQ. The V segment lost 1 base and the J segment 4 bases; nucleotides outside the gene matches: 3.

The chain employs TRBV6-1 and TRBJ1-6; D not resolved. The CDR3 sequence is 16 residues long. Germline V gene lookup returns CDR1 MNHNS and CDR2 SASEGT. Trimming cost V 3 bases and J 1 base, with 10 bases left between them. The chain's CDR3 is CASSDRLDSYNSPLHF. DNA of the CDR3: TGTGCCAGCAGTGACAGACTTGATTCCTATAATTCACCCCTCCACTTT.

The genes are TRBV9 and TRBJ1-1; D not certain. The CDR3 sequence is 12 residues long. Trimming shortened V by 7 bases and J by 1 base, and 8 bases separated the two germline ends. Germline V lookup: CDR1 SGDLS, CDR2 YYNGEE. Written as DNA, the CDR3 is TGTGCCAGCGGGAGGGCGAACACTGAAGCTTTCTTT. Translating gives CASGRANTEAFF.

The chain couples TRBV28 to TRBJ2-1; 7 bases fit TRBD1. CDR1 is MDHEN and CDR2 is SYDVKM in the germline V gene. CDR3 length: 15 residues. V gave up 2 bases and J gave up 10 bases; unmatched junction bases: 11. In nucleotides, the CDR3 is TGTGCCAGCAGTTTACGAGGGACAGTCCCCGGGGAGCAGTTCTTC. Translation gives CASSLRGTVPGEQFF. Full variable domain (missing parts from reference TRBV28 and TRBJ2-1): DVKVTQSSRYLVKRTGEKVFLECVQDMDHENMFWYRQDPGLGLRLIYFSYDVKMKEKGDIPEGYSVSREKKERFSLILESASTNQTSMYLCASSLRGTVPGEQFFGPGTRLTVL.

V usage is TRBV18 and J usage is TRBJ2-7; possible D gene TRBD2, 5 bases. Germline loops: CDR1 KGHSH, CDR2 LQKENI. This CDR3 is 18 amino acids long. The V gene lost 0 bases and the J gene lost 0 bases, with 18 bases spanning the gap. CDR3 residues: CASSPPSDNKDFSYEQYF. CDR3 in DNA: TGTGCCAGCTCACCACCCTCTGATAACAAGGACTTCTCCTACGAGCAGTACTTC.

The chain links TRBV6-5 to TRBJ1-2; no clear D. The CDR3 length is 15 residues. V was clipped by 2 bases and J by 0 bases, with 10 bases between them. CDR1 MNHEY and CDR2 SVGAGI come from the germline V gene. The CDR3 reads CASSYSHLTNYGYTF. The CDR3 DNA sequence: TGTGCCAGCAGTTACAGTCACTTGACTAACTATGGCTACACCTTC.

This chain joins TRBV11-2 and TRBJ2-1; a possible D gene is TRBD2 (6 bases). This CDR3 contains 14 residues. Trimming removed 7 bases from V and 8 bases from J, with 18 bases in between. CDR1 SGHAT and CDR2 FQNNGV come from the germline V gene. This CDR3 is CASILDYALDEQFF. The CDR3, as DNA: TGTGCCAGCATACTGGACTACGCCCTGGATGAGCAGTTCTTC.

V gene TRBV9 combines with J gene TRBJ1-2; 7 bases map to TRBD1. Germline CDR1 reads SGDLS; CDR2 reads YYNGEE. CDR3 size: 16 residues. V shed 3 bases, J shed 4 bases, and the junction held 12 bases outside the gene matches. Here the CDR3 DNA reads TGTGCCAGCAGCGGGTCCAGGTGGGACAGTAGCTATGGCTACACCTTC. Its protein is CASSGSRWDSSYGYTF.

The gene calls are TRBV28 and TRBJ1-2; maybe TRBD1 (5 bases). V dropped 3 bases and J dropped 4 bases, with 9 bases sitting between them. The CDR3 is 13 amino acids. The germline V gene has CDR1 MDHEN and CDR2 SYDVKM. CDR3 region: CASSFQGIYGYTF. CDR3 nucleotides: TGTGCCAGCAGTTTTCAGGGAATCTATGGCTACACCTTC.

This sequence joins TRBV27 and TRBJ1-1; 9 bases match TRBD1. Looked up from germline, CDR1 is MNHEY and CDR2 is SMNVEV (reference sequence). There are 15 residues in the CDR3. The trim removed 1 base at V and 1 base at J, leaving 1 base unmatched. CDR3 amino acids: CASSLWGQGNTEAFF. CDR3 coding DNA: TGTGCCAGCAGTTTATGGGGACAGGGGAACACTGAAGCTTTCTTT.

The CDR3 reads CATAPLLGGGGGNEQFF. CDR3 coding DNA: TGTGCCACCGCACCTTTACTCGGCGGGGGGGGAGGCAATGAGCAGTTCTTC. The rearrangement joins TRBV15 to TRBJ2-1, with 9 bases that match TRBD2. The CDR3 has 17 amino acids. The trim removed 8 bases at V and 6 bases at J, leaving 17 bases unmatched. Germline CDR1 LNHNV, CDR2 YYDKDF (reference sequence).